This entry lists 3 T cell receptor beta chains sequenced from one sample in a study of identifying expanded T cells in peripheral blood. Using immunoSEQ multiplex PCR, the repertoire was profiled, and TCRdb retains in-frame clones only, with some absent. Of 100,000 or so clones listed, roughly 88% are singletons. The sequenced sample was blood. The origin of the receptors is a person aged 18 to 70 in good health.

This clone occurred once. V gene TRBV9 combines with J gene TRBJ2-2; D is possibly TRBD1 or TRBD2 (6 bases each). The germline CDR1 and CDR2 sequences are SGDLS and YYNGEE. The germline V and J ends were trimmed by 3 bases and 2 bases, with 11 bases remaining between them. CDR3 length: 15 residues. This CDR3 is CASSEWGANTGELFF. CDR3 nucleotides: TGTGCCAGCAGCGAGTGGGGGGCAAACACCGGGGAGCTGTTTTTT.

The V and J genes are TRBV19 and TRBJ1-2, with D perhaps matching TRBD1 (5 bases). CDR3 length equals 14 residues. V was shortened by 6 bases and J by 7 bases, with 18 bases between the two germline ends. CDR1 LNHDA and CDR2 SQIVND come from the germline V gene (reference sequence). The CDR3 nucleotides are TGTGCCAGTAGATGGGCTCTACCGAGGGGTGGCTACACCTTC. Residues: CASRWALPRGGYTF.

CDR3 coding DNA: TGTGCCAGCAGATTTCGGGACTCTGGGGCCAACGTCCTGACTTTC. Protein product: CASRFRDSGANVLTF. V is TRBV11-1 and J is TRBJ2-6, with D perhaps TRBD2 (5 bases). The CDR3 is 15 residues long. In germline, CDR1 is SGHAT, CDR2 FQDESV (reference sequence). Trimming left V 6 bases short and J 0 bases short, with 9 bases between.